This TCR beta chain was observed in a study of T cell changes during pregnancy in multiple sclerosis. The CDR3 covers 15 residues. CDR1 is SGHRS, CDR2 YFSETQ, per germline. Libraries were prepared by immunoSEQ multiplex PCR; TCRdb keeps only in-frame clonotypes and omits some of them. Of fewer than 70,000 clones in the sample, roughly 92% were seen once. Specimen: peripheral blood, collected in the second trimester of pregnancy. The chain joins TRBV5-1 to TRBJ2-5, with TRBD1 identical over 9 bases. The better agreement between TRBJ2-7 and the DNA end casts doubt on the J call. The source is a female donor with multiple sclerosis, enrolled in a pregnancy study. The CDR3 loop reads CASSWGTGRTYEQYF. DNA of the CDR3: TGCGCCAGCAGCTGGGGGACAGGGAGGACCTACGAGCAGTACTTC.